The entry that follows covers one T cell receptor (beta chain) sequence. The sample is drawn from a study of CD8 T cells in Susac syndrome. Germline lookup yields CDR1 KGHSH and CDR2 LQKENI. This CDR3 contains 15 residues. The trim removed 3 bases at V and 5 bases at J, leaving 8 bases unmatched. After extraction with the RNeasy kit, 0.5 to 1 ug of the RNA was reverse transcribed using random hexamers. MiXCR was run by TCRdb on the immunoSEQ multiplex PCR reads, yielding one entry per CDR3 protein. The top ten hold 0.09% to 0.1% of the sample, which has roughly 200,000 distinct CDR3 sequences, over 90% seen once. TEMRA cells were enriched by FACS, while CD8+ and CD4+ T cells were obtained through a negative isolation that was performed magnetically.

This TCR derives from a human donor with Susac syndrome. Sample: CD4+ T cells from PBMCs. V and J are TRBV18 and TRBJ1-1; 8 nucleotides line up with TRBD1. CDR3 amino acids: CASSPLTGEETEAFF. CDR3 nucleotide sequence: TGTGCCAGCTCACCCCTGACAGGGGAGGAGACTGAAGCTTTCTTT.